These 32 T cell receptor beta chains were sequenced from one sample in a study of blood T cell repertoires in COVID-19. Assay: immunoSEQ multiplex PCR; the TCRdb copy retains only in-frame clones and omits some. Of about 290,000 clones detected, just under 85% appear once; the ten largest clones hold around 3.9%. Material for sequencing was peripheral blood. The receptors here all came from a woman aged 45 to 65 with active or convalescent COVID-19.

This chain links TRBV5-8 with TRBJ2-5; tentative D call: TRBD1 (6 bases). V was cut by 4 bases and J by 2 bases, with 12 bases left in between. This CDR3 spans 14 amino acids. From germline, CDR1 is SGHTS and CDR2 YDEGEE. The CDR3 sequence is CASSQQTGQETQYF. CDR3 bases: TGTGCCAGCAGCCAGCAGACAGGTCAAGAGACCCAGTACTTC.

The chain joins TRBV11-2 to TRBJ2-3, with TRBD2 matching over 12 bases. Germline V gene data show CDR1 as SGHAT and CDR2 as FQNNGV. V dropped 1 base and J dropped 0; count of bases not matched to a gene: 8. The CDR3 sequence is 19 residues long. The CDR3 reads CASSLVSLAGGRSTDTQYF. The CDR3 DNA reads TGTGCCAGCAGCTTAGTTAGCCTAGCGGGAGGGCGGAGCACAGATACGCAGTATTTT.

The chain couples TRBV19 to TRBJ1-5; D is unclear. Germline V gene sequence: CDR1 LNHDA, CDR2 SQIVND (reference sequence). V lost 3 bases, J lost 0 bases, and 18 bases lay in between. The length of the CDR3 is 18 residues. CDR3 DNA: TGTGCCAGTAGTATCGGGAGTTTATTACCCCTTAGCAATCAGCCCCAGCATTTT. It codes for CASSIGSLLPLSNQPQHF.

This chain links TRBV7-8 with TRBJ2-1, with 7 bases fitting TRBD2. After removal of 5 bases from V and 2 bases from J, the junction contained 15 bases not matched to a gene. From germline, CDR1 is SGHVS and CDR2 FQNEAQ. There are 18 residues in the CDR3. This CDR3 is CASSATSLAFGTYNEQFF. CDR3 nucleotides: TGTGCCAGCAGCGCGACATCACTAGCGTTTGGCACCTACAATGAGCAGTTCTTC.

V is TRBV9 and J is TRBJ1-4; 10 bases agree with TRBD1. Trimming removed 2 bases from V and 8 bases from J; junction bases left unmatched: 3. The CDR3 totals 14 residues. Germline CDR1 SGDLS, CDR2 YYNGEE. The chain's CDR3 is CASSVDRGHEKLFF. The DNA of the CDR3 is TGTGCCAGCAGCGTTGACAGGGGGCACGAAAAACTGTTTTTT.

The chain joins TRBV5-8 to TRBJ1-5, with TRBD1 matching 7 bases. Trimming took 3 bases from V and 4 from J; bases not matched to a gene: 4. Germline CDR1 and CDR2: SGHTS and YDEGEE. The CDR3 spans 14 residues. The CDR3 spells CASSSGGSNQPQHF. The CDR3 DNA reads TGTGCCAGCAGCTCAGGGGGTAGTAATCAGCCCCAGCATTTT.

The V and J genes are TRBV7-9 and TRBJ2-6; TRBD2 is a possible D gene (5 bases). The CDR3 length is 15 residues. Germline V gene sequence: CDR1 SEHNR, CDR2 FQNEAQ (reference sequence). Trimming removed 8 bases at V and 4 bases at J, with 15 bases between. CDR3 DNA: TGTGCCAGCTTTCCCTCGGGGTCCGGGGCCAACGTCCTGACTTTC. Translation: CASFPSGSGANVLTF.

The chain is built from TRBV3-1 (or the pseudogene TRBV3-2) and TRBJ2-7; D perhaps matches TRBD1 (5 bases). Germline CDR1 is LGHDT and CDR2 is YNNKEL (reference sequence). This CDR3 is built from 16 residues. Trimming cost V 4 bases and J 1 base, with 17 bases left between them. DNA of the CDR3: TGTGCCAGCAGCCTAGGGGTGGCAGGGTCATCCTACGAGCAGTACTTC. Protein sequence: CASSLGVAGSSYEQYF.

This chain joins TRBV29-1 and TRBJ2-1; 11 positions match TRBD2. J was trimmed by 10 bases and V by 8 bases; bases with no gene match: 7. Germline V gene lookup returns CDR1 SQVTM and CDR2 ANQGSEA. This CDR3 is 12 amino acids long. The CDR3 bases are TGCAGCCTCCGACTAGCGGGGAGGGAGCAGTTCTTC. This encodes CSLRLAGREQFF.

The CDR3 sequence is CASSEGIWGGPTGGYTF. In DNA form, the CDR3 reads TGTGCCAGCAGTGAAGGGATTTGGGGGGGGCCCACAGGGGGCTACACCTTC. The chain has TRBV2 and TRBJ1-2; weak D call: TRBD1 (6 bases). CDR3 length: 17 residues. Germline CDR1 reads SNHLY; CDR2 reads FYNNEI. The germline V and J ends were trimmed by 1 base and 8 bases, with 23 bases remaining between them.

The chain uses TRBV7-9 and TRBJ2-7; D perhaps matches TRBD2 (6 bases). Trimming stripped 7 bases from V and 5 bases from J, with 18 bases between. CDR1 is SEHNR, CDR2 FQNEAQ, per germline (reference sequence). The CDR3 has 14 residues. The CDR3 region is CASNAGTQLDEQYF. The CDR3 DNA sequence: TGTGCCAGCAACGCCGGGACTCAGCTCGACGAGCAGTACTTC.

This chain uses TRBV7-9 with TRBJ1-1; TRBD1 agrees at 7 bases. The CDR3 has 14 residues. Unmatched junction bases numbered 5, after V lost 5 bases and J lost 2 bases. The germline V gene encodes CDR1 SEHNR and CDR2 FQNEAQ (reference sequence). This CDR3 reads CASSPGQTNTEAFF. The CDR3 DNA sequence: TGTGCCAGCAGCCCGGGACAGACTAACACTGAAGCTTTCTTT.

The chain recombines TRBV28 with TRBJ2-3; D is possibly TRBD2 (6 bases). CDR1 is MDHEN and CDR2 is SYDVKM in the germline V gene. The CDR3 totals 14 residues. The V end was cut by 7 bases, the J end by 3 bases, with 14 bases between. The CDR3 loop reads CASTGGRETDTQYF. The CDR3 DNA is TGTGCCAGCACCGGAGGGCGGGAAACAGATACGCAGTATTTT.

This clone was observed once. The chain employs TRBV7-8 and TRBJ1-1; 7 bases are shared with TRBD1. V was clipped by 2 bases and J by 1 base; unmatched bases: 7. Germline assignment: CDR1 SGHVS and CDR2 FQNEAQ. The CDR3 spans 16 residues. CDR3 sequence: CASSLLWGQPNTEAFF. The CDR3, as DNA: TGTGCCAGCAGCTTACTTTGGGGACAGCCGAACACTGAAGCTTTCTTT.

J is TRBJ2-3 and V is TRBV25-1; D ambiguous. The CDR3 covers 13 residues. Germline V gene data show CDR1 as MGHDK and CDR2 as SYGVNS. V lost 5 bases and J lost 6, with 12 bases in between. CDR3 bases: TGTGCCAGCAGTCATCCAGGCCGGGATACGCAGTATTTT. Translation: CASSHPGRDTQYF.

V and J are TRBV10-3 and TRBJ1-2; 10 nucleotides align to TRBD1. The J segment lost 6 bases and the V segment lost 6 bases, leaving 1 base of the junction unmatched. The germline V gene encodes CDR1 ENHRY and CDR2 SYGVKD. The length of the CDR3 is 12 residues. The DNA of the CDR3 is TGTGCCATCAGCGGGACAGGGGATGGCTACACCTTC. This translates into CAISGTGDGYTF.

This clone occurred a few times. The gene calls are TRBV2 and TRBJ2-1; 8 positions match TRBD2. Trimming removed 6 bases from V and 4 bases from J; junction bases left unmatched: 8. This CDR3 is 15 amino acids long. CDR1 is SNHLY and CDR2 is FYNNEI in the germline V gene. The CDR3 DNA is TGTGCCAGCAGGGACCCGGGAGGGGGGTACAATGAGCAGTTCTTC. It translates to CASRDPGGGYNEQFF.

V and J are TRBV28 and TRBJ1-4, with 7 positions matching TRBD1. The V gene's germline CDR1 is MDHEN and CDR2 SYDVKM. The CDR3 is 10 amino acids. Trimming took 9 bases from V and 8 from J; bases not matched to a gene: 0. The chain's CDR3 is CARGGEKLFF. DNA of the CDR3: TGTGCCAGAGGGGGCGAAAAACTGTTTTTT.

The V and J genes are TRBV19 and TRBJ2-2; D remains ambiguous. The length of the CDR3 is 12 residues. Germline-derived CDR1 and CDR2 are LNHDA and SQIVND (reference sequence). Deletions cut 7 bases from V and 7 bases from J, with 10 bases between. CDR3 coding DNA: TGTGCCAGTACCCGGAGAATCGGGGAGCTGTTTTTT. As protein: CASTRRIGELFF.

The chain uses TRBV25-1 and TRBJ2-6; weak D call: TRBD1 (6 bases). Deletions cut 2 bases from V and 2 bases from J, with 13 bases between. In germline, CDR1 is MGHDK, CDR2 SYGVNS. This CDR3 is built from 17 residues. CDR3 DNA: TGTGCCAGCAGTGAAAGCCCCAGGGGTACTGGGGCCAACGTCCTGACTTTC. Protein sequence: CASSESPRGTGANVLTF.

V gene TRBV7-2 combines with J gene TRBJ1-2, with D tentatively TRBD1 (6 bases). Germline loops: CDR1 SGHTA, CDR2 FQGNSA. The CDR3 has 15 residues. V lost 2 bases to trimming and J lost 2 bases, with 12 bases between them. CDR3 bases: TGTGCCAGCAGCTTAAACCGACAGGCGAACTATGGCTACACCTTC. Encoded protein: CASSLNRQANYGYTF.

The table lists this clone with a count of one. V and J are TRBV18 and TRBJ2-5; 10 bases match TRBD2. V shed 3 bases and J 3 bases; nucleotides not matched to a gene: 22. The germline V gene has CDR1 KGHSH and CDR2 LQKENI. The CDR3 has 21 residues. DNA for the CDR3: TGTGCCAGCTCACCCAATCTCGTTTTGGGTTCTCTAGCGGGAGAGAAAGAGACCCAGTACTTC. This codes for CASSPNLVLGSLAGEKETQYF. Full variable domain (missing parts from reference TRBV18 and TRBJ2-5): NAGVMQNPRHLVRRRGQEARLRCSPMKGHSHVYWYRQLPEEGLKFMVYLQKENIIDESGMPKERFSAEFPKEGPSILRIQQVVRGDSAAYFCASSPNLVLGSLAGEKETQYFGPGTRLLVL.

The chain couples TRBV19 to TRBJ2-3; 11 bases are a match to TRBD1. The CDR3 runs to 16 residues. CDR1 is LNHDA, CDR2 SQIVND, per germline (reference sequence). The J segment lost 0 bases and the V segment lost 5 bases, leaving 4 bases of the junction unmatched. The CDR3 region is CASSPGQGASTDTQYF. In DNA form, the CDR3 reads TGTGCCAGTAGTCCCGGACAGGGGGCTAGCACAGATACGCAGTATTTT.

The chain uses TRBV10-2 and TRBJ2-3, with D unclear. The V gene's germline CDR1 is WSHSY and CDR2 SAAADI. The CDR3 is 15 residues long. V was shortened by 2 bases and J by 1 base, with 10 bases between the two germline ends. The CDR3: CASSEPERRTDTQYF. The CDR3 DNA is TGCGCCAGCAGTGAGCCGGAGCGACGCACAGATACGCAGTATTTT.

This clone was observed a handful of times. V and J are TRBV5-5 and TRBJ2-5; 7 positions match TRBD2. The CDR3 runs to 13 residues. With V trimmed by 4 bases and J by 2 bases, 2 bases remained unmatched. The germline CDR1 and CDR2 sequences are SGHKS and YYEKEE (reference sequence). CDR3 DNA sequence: TGTGCCAGCAGCGGACTAGGTCAAGAGACCCAGTACTTC. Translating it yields CASSGLGQETQYF.

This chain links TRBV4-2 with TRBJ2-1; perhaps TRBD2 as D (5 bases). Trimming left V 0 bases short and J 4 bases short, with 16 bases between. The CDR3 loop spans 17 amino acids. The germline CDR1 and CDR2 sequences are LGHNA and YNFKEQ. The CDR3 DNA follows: TGTGCCAGCAGCCAAGATTCGGGCGGGTATTCGTACAATGAGCAGTTCTTC. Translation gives CASSQDSGGYSYNEQFF.

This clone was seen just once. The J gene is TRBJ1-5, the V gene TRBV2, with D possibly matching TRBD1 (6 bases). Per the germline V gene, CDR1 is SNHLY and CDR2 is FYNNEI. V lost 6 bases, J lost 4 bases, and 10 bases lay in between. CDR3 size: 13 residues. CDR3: CASRLTGNQPQHF. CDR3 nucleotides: TGTGCCAGCAGGTTAACAGGGAATCAGCCCCAGCATTTT.

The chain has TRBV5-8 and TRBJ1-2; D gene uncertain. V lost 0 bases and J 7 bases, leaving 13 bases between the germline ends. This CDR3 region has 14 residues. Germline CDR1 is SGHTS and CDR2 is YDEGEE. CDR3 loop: CASSLGFGRAGYTF. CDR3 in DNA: TGTGCCAGCAGCTTGGGGTTCGGGAGGGCTGGCTACACCTTC.

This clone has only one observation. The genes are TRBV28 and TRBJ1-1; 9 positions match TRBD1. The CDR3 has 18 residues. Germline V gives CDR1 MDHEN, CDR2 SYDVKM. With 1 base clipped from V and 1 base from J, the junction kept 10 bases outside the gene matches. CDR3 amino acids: CASSLSYRQGGGNTEAFF. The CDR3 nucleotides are TGTGCCAGCAGTTTATCTTACCGACAGGGGGGAGGGAACACTGAAGCTTTCTTT.

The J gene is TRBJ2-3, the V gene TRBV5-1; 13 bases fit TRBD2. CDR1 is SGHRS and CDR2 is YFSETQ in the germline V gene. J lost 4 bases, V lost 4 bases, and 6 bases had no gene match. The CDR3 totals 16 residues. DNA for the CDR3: TGCGCCAGCAGCCTACGGACTAGCGGGAGTTCAGATACGCAGTATTTT. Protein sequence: CASSLRTSGSSDTQYF. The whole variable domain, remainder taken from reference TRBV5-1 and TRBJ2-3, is KAGVTQTPRYLIKTRGQQVTLSCSPISGHRSVSWYQQTPGQGLQFLFEYFSETQRNKGNFPGRFSGRQFSNSRSEMNVSTLELGDSALYLCASSLRTSGSSDTQYFGPGTRLTVL.

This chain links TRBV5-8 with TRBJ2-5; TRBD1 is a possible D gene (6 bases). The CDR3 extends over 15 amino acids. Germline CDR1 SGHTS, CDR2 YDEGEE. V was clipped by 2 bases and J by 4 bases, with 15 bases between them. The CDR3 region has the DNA TGTGCCAGCAGCTTAGGGGGTAGGCTGGGAGAGACCCAGTACTTC. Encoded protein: CASSLGGRLGETQYF.

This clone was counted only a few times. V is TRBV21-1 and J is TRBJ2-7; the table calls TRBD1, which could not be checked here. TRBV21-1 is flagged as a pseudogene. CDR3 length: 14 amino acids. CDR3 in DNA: TGTGCCAGCAGCAGGTCCAGGGATCGCTACGAGCAGTACTTC. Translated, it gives CASSRSRDRYEQYF.